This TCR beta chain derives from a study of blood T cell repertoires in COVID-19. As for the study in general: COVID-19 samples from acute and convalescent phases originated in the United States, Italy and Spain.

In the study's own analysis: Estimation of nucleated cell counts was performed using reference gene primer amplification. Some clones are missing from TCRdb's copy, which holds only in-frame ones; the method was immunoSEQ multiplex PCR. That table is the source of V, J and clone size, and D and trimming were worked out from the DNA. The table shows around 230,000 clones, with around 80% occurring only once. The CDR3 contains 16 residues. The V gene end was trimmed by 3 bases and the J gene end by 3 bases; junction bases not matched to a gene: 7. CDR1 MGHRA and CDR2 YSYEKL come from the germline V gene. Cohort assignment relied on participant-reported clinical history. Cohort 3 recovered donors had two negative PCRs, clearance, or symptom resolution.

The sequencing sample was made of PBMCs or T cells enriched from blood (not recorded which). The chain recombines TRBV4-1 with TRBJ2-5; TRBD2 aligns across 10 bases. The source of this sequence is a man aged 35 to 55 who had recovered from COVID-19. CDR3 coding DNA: TGCGCCAGCAGCCAGGGTAACCTAGCGGGAGAAGAGACCCAGTACTTC. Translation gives CASSQGNLAGEETQYF.